Here is one TCR beta chain with its context. This sample stems from a study of blood T cell repertoires in COVID-19. About the research overall: Collection of acute and convalescent COVID-19 samples took place in the United States, Italy and Spain.

The CDR3 extends over 17 amino acids. V shed 4 bases, J shed 7 bases, and the junction held 16 bases outside the gene matches. The germline V gene has CDR1 SGHTS and CDR2 YDEGEE. TCRdb's copy holds only in-frame clones and misses some; the assay was immunoSEQ multiplex PCR. Among 250,000 to 350,000 clones listed, approximately 91% were seen once. The sample taken for sequencing was peripheral blood. The rearrangement links TRBV5-8 to TRBJ1-4; 7 bases fit TRBD1. The clonotype comes from a woman in her sixties or seventies with acute or convalescent COVID-19. CDR3 loop: CASSPGQAGYVPEKLFF. The CDR3 DNA follows: TGTGCCAGCAGCCCTGGACAGGCCGGTTACGTCCCTGAAAAACTGTTTTTT. The full variable domain, with the rest looked up from reference TRBV5-8 and TRBJ1-4, is EAGVTQSPTHLIKTRGQQATLRCSPISGHTSVYWYQQALGLGLQFLLWYDEGEERNRGNFPPRFSGRQFPNYSSELNVNALELEDSALYLCASSPGQAGYVPEKLFFGSGTQLSVL.